Following are 22 T cell receptor beta chains from one sample sequenced in a study of T cell repertoires in cytomegalovirus infection. One entry per CDR3 protein, called by TCRdb with MiXCR from the reads. The sample holds roughly 27,000 distinct CDR3 sequences, 15% to 20% seen once. Their antigens remain unidentified. The material was CD8+ T cells from cultured PBMCs, obtained from culture after CMV antigen stimulation. These receptors were collected from a human donor in good health (CMV status not recorded). Some clones in this sample may be carry-over from other donors' samples.

The rearrangement uses TRBV7-2 and TRBJ1-1; no definite D call. V was clipped by 5 bases and J by 1 base, with 8 bases between them. Germline V gene sequence: CDR1 SGHTA, CDR2 FQGNSA. The length of the CDR3 is 13 residues. In DNA form, the CDR3 reads TGTGCCAGCAGCCAATACACGAACACTGAAGCTTTCTTT. Translating gives CASSQYTNTEAFF.

This clonotype was observed a few times. J is TRBJ2-1 and V is TRBV12-5, with 7 bases fitting TRBD2. Germline CDR1 is LGHNT and CDR2 is FRNRAP. With V trimmed by 1 base and J by 6 bases, 6 bases remained unmatched. The CDR3 totals 15 residues. The CDR3 region has the DNA TGTGCTAGTGGTTTGGGGACTAGTAACTCCAATGAGCAGTTCTTC. Protein product: CASGLGTSNSNEQFF. Combining the CDR3 with reference TRBV12-5 and TRBJ2-1 gives the whole variable domain DARVTQTPRHKVTEMGQEVTMRCQPILGHNTVFWYRQTMMQGLELLAYFRNRAPLDDSGMPKDRFSAEMPDATLATLKIQPSEPRDSAVYFCASGLGTSNSNEQFFGPGTRLTVL.

Here the CDR3 DNA reads TGTGCCAGCAGCGTAGGGGGCACTGAAGCTTTCTTT. Amino acid sequence: CASSVGGTEAFF. V is TRBV9 and J is TRBJ1-1; D not certain. The CDR3 has 12 amino acids. V lost 0 bases to trimming and J lost 4 bases, with 4 bases between them. Germline V gene sequence: CDR1 SGDLS, CDR2 YYNGEE.

The rearrangement links TRBV7-2 to TRBJ2-3, with D perhaps matching TRBD1 or TRBD2 (5 bases each). In germline, CDR1 is SGHTA, CDR2 FQGNSA. V lost 5 bases and J lost 3, with 21 bases in between. The CDR3 totals 17 residues. The CDR3 bases are TGTGCCAGCAGCCCCTCGGCGTCCGGCTGGGGGACAGATACGCAGTATTTT. Translation: CASSPSASGWGTDTQYF.

The V call is TRBV7-9, the J call TRBJ2-7, with 9 bases aligning to TRBD1. CDR3 length equals 14 residues. Germline-derived CDR1 and CDR2 are SEHNR and FQNEAQ (reference sequence). V lost 6 bases to trimming and J lost 5 bases; unmatched junction nucleotides: 8. In DNA form, the CDR3 reads TGTGCCAGCAGATCAGGGACAGGGCCCGACGAGCAGTACTTC. This translates into CASRSGTGPDEQYF.

CDR3 DNA: TGTGCCACCAGACCGGGACTCAGAGAGACCCAGTACTTC. Its translation is CATRPGLRETQYF. This rearrangement joins TRBV15 to TRBJ2-5; a possible D gene is TRBD2 (6 bases). The V end lost 6 bases, the J end lost 4 bases, and 12 bases lay between the germline ends. The CDR3 contains 13 residues. Germline V gene sequence: CDR1 LNHNV, CDR2 YYDKDF (reference sequence).

This sequence joins TRBV19 and TRBJ2-1; D is possibly TRBD1 (5 bases). Germline lookup yields CDR1 LNHDA and CDR2 SQIVND (reference sequence). Between the trimmed V and J ends, which lost 5 bases and 10 bases, there was a span of 9 bases. The CDR3 totals 11 residues. The chain's CDR3 is CASSQGYEQFF. DNA for the CDR3: TGTGCCAGTAGTCAGGGTTACGAGCAGTTCTTC.

This chain joins TRBV28 and TRBJ2-7, with D unclear. V lost 1 base to trimming and J lost 1 base, with 5 bases between them. Per germline, CDR1 MDHEN and CDR2 SYDVKM. This CDR3 has 13 residues. In nucleotides, the CDR3 is TGTGCCAGCAGTTTATTCTGGTCCTACGAGCAGTACTTC. This translates into CASSLFWSYEQYF. Together with reference TRBV28 and TRBJ2-7, the CDR3 gives the full variable domain: DVKVTQSSRYLVKRTGEKVFLECVQDMDHENMFWYRQDPGLGLRLIYFSYDVKMKEKGDIPEGYSVSREKKERFSLILESASTNQTSMYLCASSLFWSYEQYFGPGTRLTVT.

The chain is built from TRBV7-2 and TRBJ1-1; no firm D call. The V end was cut by 4 bases, the J end by 5 bases, with 11 bases between. Germline-derived CDR1 and CDR2 are SGHTA and FQGNSA. This CDR3 comprises 13 residues. The CDR3 DNA reads TGTGCCAGCAGCTCCCACCGGGCTACTGAAGCTTTCTTT. Protein sequence: CASSSHRATEAFF.

The chain links TRBV12-3 or TRBV12-4 to TRBJ2-5; unclear D gene. V was cut by 6 bases and J by 2 bases, with 4 bases left in between. This CDR3 is built from 11 residues. The CDR3 DNA reads TGTGCCAGCAGCCGACAAGAGACCCAGTACTTC. Its protein product is CASSRQETQYF.

This clonotype was seen more than once but under ten times. This rearrangement joins TRBV20-1 to TRBJ2-6; tentatively, D is TRBD1 (6 bases). Looked up from germline, CDR1 is DFQATT and CDR2 is SNEGSKA (reference sequence). V was pared by 3 bases and J by 0 bases, with 18 bases between. The CDR3 is 18 residues long. The CDR3 nucleotides read TGCAGTGCTAGGGCCCAGGGGCAGGGATTCTCTGGGGCCAACGTCCTGACTTTC. This translates into CSARAQGQGFSGANVLTF.

V usage is TRBV12-3 or TRBV12-4 and J usage is TRBJ2-7, with 11 bases identical to TRBD1. The length of the CDR3 is 15 residues. Germline trimming cut 5 bases from V and 5 bases from J; bases unmatched to any gene: 8. The chain's CDR3 is CASSPTGQGAHEQYF. In DNA, the CDR3 is TGTGCCAGCAGTCCCACCGGACAGGGGGCCCACGAGCAGTACTTC.

This clonotype was counted only a few times. The CDR3 DNA follows: TGTGCCAGCAGCTCCAGCGGGAGGGCCCCAGATACGCAGTATTTT. Protein: CASSSSGRAPDTQYF. The rearrangement joins TRBV11-2 to TRBJ2-3, with 10 bases that match TRBD2. The CDR3 runs to 15 residues. Germline lookup yields CDR1 SGHAT and CDR2 FQNNGV. V lost 4 bases, J lost 4 bases, and 5 bases stayed unmatched.

The chain joins TRBV12-3 or TRBV12-4 to TRBJ1-4; a weak D match, TRBD1 (5 bases). This CDR3 comprises 15 residues. V was trimmed by 6 bases and J by 8 bases, leaving 19 bases between them. Here the CDR3 DNA reads TGTGCCAGCAGGACGTCCCGGGGGTCAGGGGAAAAACTGTTTTTT. Its translation: CASRTSRGSGEKLFF.

This clonotype has only a few counts. The genes are TRBV7-2 and TRBJ2-1, with 8 nucleotides matching TRBD2. Germline values: CDR1 SGHTA, CDR2 FQGNSA. The V gene end was trimmed by 6 bases and the J gene end by 5 bases; junction bases not matched to a gene: 6. The CDR3 has 14 residues. The chain's CDR3 is CASSSSGPHNEQFF. The CDR3 DNA follows: TGTGCCAGCAGTTCTAGCGGGCCTCACAATGAGCAGTTCTTC.

The chain is built from TRBV12-3 or TRBV12-4 and TRBJ2-3; 7 positions match TRBD1. After removal of 6 bases from V and 9 bases from J, the junction contained 12 bases not matched to a gene. The CDR3 runs to 14 residues. The CDR3 DNA follows: TGTGCCAGCAGCCCCGGGACAGTTGGGTGGACGCAGTATTTT. Amino acid sequence: CASSPGTVGWTQYF.

The genes are TRBV7-2 and TRBJ2-3; D call uncertain. This CDR3 has 12 amino acids. Germline V gene sequence: CDR1 SGHTA, CDR2 FQGNSA. Deletions cut 5 bases from V and 4 bases from J, with 7 bases between. As DNA, the CDR3 is TGTGCCAGCAGCCTACCGCCAGATACGCAGTATTTT. Its translation: CASSLPPDTQYF.

The chain links TRBV12-3 or TRBV12-4 to TRBJ1-1; D is unresolved. Deletions cut 5 bases from V and 1 base from J, with 17 bases between. The CDR3 covers 16 residues. The CDR3: CASSQPRDGKNTEAFF. CDR3 DNA sequence: TGTGCCAGCAGTCAACCTCGGGATGGTAAGAACACTGAAGCTTTCTTT.

This clonotype was seen ten or more times. The rearrangement joins TRBV7-8 to TRBJ2-2; TRBD1 aligns across 10 bases. Looked up from germline, CDR1 is SGHVS and CDR2 is FQNEAQ. The CDR3 runs to 18 residues. The ends lost 2 bases at V and 3 bases at J; junction bases unmatched: 9. CDR3 region: CASSLRTGGRVDTGELFF. In DNA, the CDR3 is TGTGCCAGCAGCTTAAGGACAGGGGGTAGAGTGGACACCGGGGAGCTGTTTTTT.

The DNA for the CDR3 is TGTGCCAGTGGCCTCTCTGGGGCCAACGTCCTGACTTTC. This codes for CASGLSGANVLTF. The genes are TRBV19 and TRBJ2-6; unclear D gene. The V gene lost 8 bases and the J gene lost 0 bases, with 5 bases spanning the gap. The V gene's germline CDR1 is LNHDA and CDR2 SQIVND (reference sequence). The CDR3 length is 13 residues. Complete variable domain (other parts from reference TRBV19 and TRBJ2-6): DGGITQSPKYLFRKEGQNVTLSCEQNLNHDAMYWYRQDPGQGLRLIYYSQIVNDFQKGDIAEGYSVSREKKESFPLTVTSAQKNPTAFYLCASGLSGANVLTFGAGSRLTVL.

This clonotype has just a few counts. The V and J genes are TRBV11-1 and TRBJ2-5, with TRBD2 matching 8 bases. CDR3 length: 16 residues. V lost 3 bases and J lost 4; bases outside the gene matches: 10. Germline V gene data show CDR1 as SGHAT and CDR2 as FQDESV (reference sequence). The CDR3 region is CASSLGEREGGETQYF. For the CDR3, the DNA is TGTGCCAGCAGCTTGGGTGAACGGGAGGGGGGAGAGACCCAGTACTTC. Looking up the rest from reference TRBV11-1 and TRBJ2-5 gives the full variable domain: EAEVAQSPRYKITEKSQAVAFWCDPISGHATLYWYRQILGQGPELLVQFQDESVVDDSQLPKDRFSAERLKGVDSTLKIQPAELGDSAMYLCASSLGEREGGETQYFGPGTRLLVL.

The chain uses TRBV5-1 and TRBJ2-7; the D gene could be TRBD1 or TRBD2 (6 bases each). CDR1 is SGHRS, CDR2 YFSETQ, per germline. The CDR3 spans 16 residues. The germline V and J ends were trimmed by 4 bases and 5 bases, with 22 bases remaining between them. The CDR3 nucleotides read TGCGCCAGCAGCAACCCGACGAGGTTGGGGGGCAACGAGCAGTACTTC. It yields the protein CASSNPTRLGGNEQYF.